Below, 9 T cell receptor beta chains from the same sample are listed, as sequenced in a study of blood T cell repertoires in COVID-19. TCRdb keeps only in-frame clones here, not all; method: immunoSEQ multiplex PCR. This sample has approximately 350,000 clones, with less than 90% found just once. What was sequenced was peripheral blood. The origin of the receptors is a woman aged 60 to 75 with COVID-19, enrolled during active disease.

The chain is built from TRBV6-6 and TRBJ1-3, with 7 positions matching TRBD1. Germline CDR1 and CDR2: MNHNY and SVGAGI (reference sequence). The junction had 6 bases not matched to a gene; V was cut back by 0 bases and J by 4 bases. This CDR3 spans 16 amino acids. The CDR3: CASSYSPGTAGNTIYF. The CDR3 DNA is TGTGCCAGCAGTTACTCCCCCGGGACAGCCGGAAACACCATATATTTT.

V usage is TRBV5-6 and J usage is TRBJ2-3; 7 nucleotides align to TRBD2. This CDR3 comprises 15 residues. J was trimmed by 3 bases and V by 4 bases; bases with no gene match: 8. The germline V gene has CDR1 SGHDT and CDR2 YYEEEE. The CDR3 region is CASSTAGWGTDTQYF. The CDR3 DNA reads TGTGCCAGCAGCACAGCGGGGTGGGGGACAGATACGCAGTATTTT.

This clone was detected a few times. This chain uses TRBV10-1 with TRBJ1-2, with a tentative D call TRBD1 (5 bases). The V gene's germline CDR1 is WNHNN and CDR2 SYGVQD (reference sequence). V was cut by 0 bases and J by 8 bases, with 10 bases left in between. CDR3 length: 13 amino acids. CDR3: CASSESGREGYTF. The CDR3, as DNA: TGCGCCAGCAGTGAGTCGGGCAGGGAAGGCTACACCTTC.

This sequence joins TRBV6-5 and TRBJ2-1; 7 nucleotides line up with TRBD2. V gave up 9 bases and J gave up 10 bases; unmatched junction bases: 9. Germline values: CDR1 MNHEY, CDR2 SVGAGI. The CDR3 contains 12 residues. CDR3 DNA: TGTGCCAGTACTAGCGCCGGTAGGGAGCAGTTCTTC. Amino acids: CASTSAGREQFF.

The chain has TRBV12-5 and TRBJ2-7; TRBD2 matches at 11 bases. Germline values: CDR1 LGHNT, CDR2 FRNRAP. V shed 6 bases, J shed 2 bases, and the junction held 12 bases outside the gene matches. CDR3 length equals 17 residues. CDR3 loop: CASGLLSGGAETYEQYF. CDR3 in DNA: TGTGCTAGTGGCCTCCTTAGCGGGGGGGCCGAAACCTACGAGCAGTACTTC.

This chain connects TRBV7-9 to TRBJ2-3; the D gene is possibly TRBD2 (5 bases). Trimming removed 5 bases at V and 1 base at J, with 13 bases between. CDR1 is SEHNR and CDR2 is FQNEAQ in the germline V gene (reference sequence). This CDR3 spans 15 amino acids. CDR3 loop: CASSPSGTGTDTQYF. CDR3 sequence (DNA): TGTGCCAGCAGCCCCAGCGGAACAGGCACAGATACGCAGTATTTT.

The chain joins TRBV6-5 to TRBJ2-7, with TRBD1 as a possible D gene (6 bases). The V and J ends lost 6 bases and 1 base respectively, with 10 bases between them. The CDR3 is 13 residues long. In germline, CDR1 is MNHEY, CDR2 SVGAGI. Written as DNA, the CDR3 is TGTGCCAGCAGCCGGGACAATTCCTACGAGCAGTACTTC. Its translation: CASSRDNSYEQYF.

CDR3 protein: CASSPGLGRTDTQYF. The DNA of the CDR3 is TGTGCCAGCAGCCCGGGACTAGGTCGAACAGATACGCAGTATTTT. This rearrangement joins TRBV5-5 to TRBJ2-3; 8 nucleotides agree with TRBD2. The CDR3 runs to 15 residues. The V segment lost 4 bases and the J segment 3 bases; nucleotides outside the gene matches: 7. The germline CDR1 and CDR2 sequences are SGHKS and YYEKEE (reference sequence).

The count of this clone is one. The rearrangement links TRBV2 to TRBJ2-7; 9 bases line up with TRBD2. There are 13 residues in the CDR3. Trimming at V came to 10 bases and at J to 6 bases, leaving 10 bases not matched to a gene. Germline assignment: CDR1 SNHLY and CDR2 FYNNEI. The CDR3 sequence: CATTGTSTREQYF. The CDR3 DNA sequence: TGTGCCACCACCGGGACTAGCACCCGCGAGCAGTACTTC.